These T cell receptor beta chains were read from a single sample in a study of radiation and T cells in renal cell carcinoma. Clones were sequenced by immunoSEQ multiplex PCR, and TCRdb holds only the in-frame ones, with some missing. Of about 7,900 clones in the sample, less than 75% were seen once. The input for sequencing was tumor tissue, taken from a patient whose treatment was nephrectomy without radiotherapy. These receptors all come from a woman between 70 and 85 years old with renal cell carcinoma. Each CDR3 is given with its conserved first and last residue. The order of the fields is CDR3 DNA, CDR3 protein, clone size, J gene, V gene, D gene. D genes are given only for firm matches. Size values are once, few and many counts, or a class for expanded clones, and some rows have none.

cdr3_nt: TGTGCCAGCAGCGAAAATGGAGCAACCTACGAGCAGTACTTC; cdr3_aa: CASSENGATYEQYF; clone_size: few; j_call: TRBJ2-7; v_call: TRBV6-1; d_call: NA
cdr3_nt: TGTGCCAGCAGCTCCGGGGGCCAAGAGACCCAGTACTTC; cdr3_aa: CASSSGGQETQYF; clone_size: few; j_call: TRBJ2-5; v_call: TRBV7-3; d_call: NA
cdr3_nt: TGTGCCAGCAGTCCGCAGGGGTTGGGCAATCAGCCCCAGCATTTT; cdr3_aa: CASSPQGLGNQPQHF; clone_size: NA; j_call: TRBJ1-5; v_call: TRBV27; d_call: NA
cdr3_nt: TGTGCCAGTAGTATGCTCCGAGGGACTGAAGCTTTCTTT; cdr3_aa: CASSMLRGTEAFF; clone_size: few; j_call: TRBJ1-1; v_call: TRBV19; d_call: NA
cdr3_nt: TGTGCCAGTAGTAGCCAGGGAGAGACCCAGTACTTC; cdr3_aa: CASSSQGETQYF; clone_size: NA; j_call: TRBJ2-5; v_call: TRBV19; d_call: NA
cdr3_nt: TGTGCCAGTAGTATTACAGGGGCAGATACGCAGTATTTT; cdr3_aa: CASSITGADTQYF; clone_size: once; j_call: TRBJ2-3; v_call: TRBV19; d_call: TRBD1
cdr3_nt: TGTGCCAGTAGCCCTCGTTTGGGGAACACTGAAGCTTTCTTT; cdr3_aa: CASSPRLGNTEAFF; clone_size: NA; j_call: TRBJ1-1; v_call: TRBV19; d_call: NA
cdr3_nt: TGTGCCAGCAGCGTTCGACAGAGCGAGCAGTTCTTC; cdr3_aa: CASSVRQSEQFF; clone_size: NA; j_call: TRBJ2-1; v_call: TRBV11-3; d_call: NA
cdr3_nt: TGTGCCAGCAGTTTTGGGGACAGGGGAATGTCCTACGAGCAGTACTTC; cdr3_aa: CASSFGDRGMSYEQYF; clone_size: NA; j_call: TRBJ2-7; v_call: TRBV6-6; d_call: TRBD1
cdr3_nt: TGTGCCTGGAGTGACGATGGGGACACTGAAGCTTTCTTT; cdr3_aa: CAWSDDGDTEAFF; clone_size: NA; j_call: TRBJ1-1; v_call: TRBV30; d_call: NA
cdr3_nt: TGTGCCAGCAGCCTACAAGGGACAGGGAATCAGCCCCAGCATTTT; cdr3_aa: CASSLQGTGNQPQHF; clone_size: NA; j_call: TRBJ1-5; v_call: TRBV7-8; d_call: TRBD1
cdr3_nt: TGTGCCACCAGCCCTGACAGGGAAACTAATGAAAAACTGTTTTTT; cdr3_aa: CATSPDRETNEKLFF; clone_size: NA; j_call: TRBJ1-4; v_call: TRBV15; d_call: TRBD1
cdr3_nt: TGTGCCTGGAGCCCCGGGACAGGGGCACTTAATGAAAAACTGTTTTTT; cdr3_aa: CAWSPGTGALNEKLFF; clone_size: NA; j_call: TRBJ1-4; v_call: TRBV30; d_call: TRBD1
cdr3_nt: TGTGCCAGCAGCTTACAGGGCATGAACACTGAAGCTTTCTTT; cdr3_aa: CASSLQGMNTEAFF; clone_size: NA; j_call: TRBJ1-1; v_call: TRBV5-6; d_call: NA
cdr3_nt: TGTGCCAGCAGCCCCAGAGGAGGCCTGGGTGAAAAACTGTTTTTT; cdr3_aa: CASSPRGGLGEKLFF; clone_size: NA; j_call: TRBJ1-4; v_call: TRBV7-6; d_call: NA
cdr3_nt: TGTGCCAGCAGCTTGGGGGACCCGAACACTGAAGCTTTCTTT; cdr3_aa: CASSLGDPNTEAFF; clone_size: NA; j_call: TRBJ1-1; v_call: TRBV5-6; d_call: NA
cdr3_nt: TGTGCCAGCAGTTATACCAGAGACTATGGCTACACCTTC; cdr3_aa: CASSYTRDYGYTF; clone_size: few; j_call: TRBJ1-2; v_call: TRBV27; d_call: NA